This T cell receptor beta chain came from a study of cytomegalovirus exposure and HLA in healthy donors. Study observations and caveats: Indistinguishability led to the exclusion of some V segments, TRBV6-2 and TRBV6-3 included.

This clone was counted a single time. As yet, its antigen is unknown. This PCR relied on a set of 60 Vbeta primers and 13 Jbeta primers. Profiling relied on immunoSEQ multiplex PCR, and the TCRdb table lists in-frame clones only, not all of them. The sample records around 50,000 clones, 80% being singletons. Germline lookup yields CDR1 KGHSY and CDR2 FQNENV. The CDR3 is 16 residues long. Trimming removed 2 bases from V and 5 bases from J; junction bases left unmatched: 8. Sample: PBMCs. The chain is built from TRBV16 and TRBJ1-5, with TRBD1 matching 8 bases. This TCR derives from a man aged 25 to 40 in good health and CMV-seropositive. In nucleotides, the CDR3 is TGTGCCAGCAGCCAAGGGCCAGGGGGCTGGTATCAGCCCCAGCATTTT. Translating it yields CASSQGPGGWYQPQHF.